The clone carrying this T cell receptor (beta chain) was observed many times. Antigen unknown. The CDR3 spans 11 residues. For each extraction, RNA and DNA were obtained together from about 20-30 mg of unsorted bulk tissue. Constant-region priming of around 530 ng total RNA yielded TCR beta cDNA. It was through three nested multiplex PCR rounds of slightly modified ARM-PCR that TCR beta libraries arose. PCR rounds one and two used TRBV1-TRBV30 forward primers with a C-beta reverse primer for 10 cycles each. TCRdb re-analysed the multiplex PCR reads in MiXCR, keeping a single row per CDR3 protein. Among some 180,000 distinct CDR3 sequences listed, around four fifths were seen once. This record comes from a study of tumor-infiltrating lymphocytes in primary liver carcinoma. Study summary: Measuring about 4 to 10 cm across, the tumors were staged as T1-T3 N0M0. Per sample, productive TCRbeta reads numbered roughly 3.5 to 7.13 million, similar across tissue types.

Study outcomes and limitations: Tumor specimens were characterized by a significantly higher top-250-clone fraction than blood (p = 0.039). Presence in all five tumor regions was observed for only about 7.5-24% of top clones.

Material for sequencing was tumor tissue from primary liver carcinoma. This sequence was found in a middle-aged man with primary liver carcinoma and hepatitis B virus infection. The V call is TRBV21-1, the J call TRBJ2-7. TRBV21-1 is given as a pseudogene. This CDR3 is CASNLTYEQYF. The CDR3 coding sequence is TGTGCCAGCAACCTAACCTACGAGCAGTACTTC.